Each of the 11 T cell receptor beta chains below was sequenced from the same sample in a study of blood T cell repertoires in COVID-19. Generated by immunoSEQ multiplex PCR, the TCRdb table keeps only in-frame clones and is missing some. The repertoire has 300,000 to 450,000 clones, around 87% of them found once; the top ten carry 2.3%. Sequencing used peripheral blood. The receptors shown here come from a woman aged 60-75 years with COVID-19, enrolled during active disease.

This chain connects TRBV29-1 to TRBJ1-2, with TRBD1 identical over 7 bases. The CDR3 totals 13 residues. Looked up from germline, CDR1 is SQVTM and CDR2 is ANQGSEA. Trimming cost V 4 bases and J 4 bases; bases outside gene matches: 6. As DNA, the CDR3 is TGCAGCGTTGCCCTGGGACAGACCTATGGCTACACCTTC. This gives the protein CSVALGQTYGYTF. Full variable domain (remainder filled in from reference TRBV29-1 and TRBJ1-2): SAVISQKPSRDICQRGTSLTIQCQVDSQVTMMFWYRQQPGQSLTLIATANQGSEATYESGFVIDKFPISRPNLTFSTLTVSNMSPEDSSIYLCSVALGQTYGYTFGSGTRLTVV.

This chain connects TRBV7-2 to TRBJ2-5; 8 bases align to TRBD2. Trimming took 4 bases from V and 5 from J; bases not matched to a gene: 6. The CDR3 loop spans 14 amino acids. Germline CDR1 reads SGHTA; CDR2 reads FQGNSA. The CDR3 DNA follows: TGTGCCAGCAGCTATACGGGGGGGCGCGAGACCCAGTACTTC. It encodes CASSYTGGRETQYF.

The gene calls are TRBV29-1 and TRBJ2-7, with D perhaps matching TRBD1 (5 bases). Trimming removed 0 bases at V and 7 bases at J, with 13 bases between. The CDR3 contains 13 residues. The germline V gene has CDR1 SQVTM and CDR2 ANQGSEA. CDR3: CSVEDWQGGEQYF. The CDR3 nucleotides read TGCAGCGTTGAAGATTGGCAGGGCGGAGAGCAGTACTTC.

The chain uses TRBV5-5 and TRBJ2-1; D is undetermined. The CDR3 extends over 13 amino acids. Germline CDR1 is SGHKS and CDR2 is YYEKEE (reference sequence). The germline V and J ends were trimmed by 0 bases and 6 bases, with 7 bases remaining between them. In nucleotides, the CDR3 is TGTGCCAGCAGCTTGGATCTGGCCAATGAGCAGTTCTTC. This translates into CASSLDLANEQFF.

This clone has only one observation. The V call is TRBV24-1, the J call TRBJ2-1; TRBD1 agrees at 12 bases. This CDR3 is 15 amino acids long. Germline trimming cut 7 bases from V and 4 bases from J; bases unmatched to any gene: 4. CDR1 is KGHDR and CDR2 is SFDVKD in the germline V gene. DNA of the CDR3: TGTGCCACCAGCCAGGGACAGGGGGCTTACAATGAGCAGTTCTTC. This codes for CATSQGQGAYNEQFF.

The chain links TRBV4-1 to TRBJ2-3; D possibly corresponds to TRBD1 (6 bases). Germline assignment: CDR1 MGHRA and CDR2 YSYEKL. The V gene lost 2 bases and the J gene lost 0 bases, with 12 bases spanning the gap. This CDR3 has 16 residues. This CDR3 reads CASSQFEGVSTDTQYF. Written as DNA, the CDR3 is TGCGCCAGCAGCCAATTCGAGGGGGTGAGCACAGATACGCAGTATTTT.

This clone was seen only a few times. This chain links TRBV28 with TRBJ2-2; possible D gene TRBD1, 6 bases. V was cut by 0 bases and J by 6 bases, with 8 bases left in between. The CDR3 is made up of 14 amino acids. The germline gives CDR1 MDHEN, CDR2 SYDVKM. CDR3 DNA: TGTGCCAGCAGTTTATGGCAGGGGCCCGGGGAGCTGTTTTTT. This gives the protein CASSLWQGPGELFF.

The chain carries TRBV4-2 and TRBJ1-4; D not certain. There are 15 residues in the CDR3. Germline V gene sequence: CDR1 LGHNA, CDR2 YNFKEQ. Between the trimmed V and J ends, which lost 1 base and 5 bases, there was a span of 11 bases. The CDR3 sequence is CASSQGAGLNEKLFF. The CDR3 nucleotides read TGTGCCAGCAGCCAAGGGGCAGGACTAAATGAAAAACTGTTTTTT.

V and J are TRBV7-9 and TRBJ2-2; 8 bases match TRBD1. The CDR3 covers 15 residues. Germline V lookup: CDR1 SEHNR, CDR2 FQNEAQ (reference sequence). V was pared by 3 bases and J by 4 bases, with 4 bases of the junction left unmatched. CDR3 region: CASSLTGVSTGELFF. CDR3 nucleotide sequence: TGTGCCAGCAGCTTGACAGGGGTTAGCACCGGGGAGCTGTTTTTT.

The CDR3 DNA sequence: TGTGCCAGCAGCTTTCTTGCTAGCTCCTATAATTCACCCCTCCACTTT. Its protein product is CASSFLASSYNSPLHF. The chain has TRBV5-8 and TRBJ1-6; D remains ambiguous. CDR3 length equals 16 residues. Germline assignment: CDR1 SGHTS and CDR2 YDEGEE. Trimming pared 2 bases from V and 0 bases from J, leaving 9 bases between. Full variable domain (rest looked up from reference TRBV5-8 and TRBJ1-6): EAGVTQSPTHLIKTRGQQATLRCSPISGHTSVYWYQQALGLGLQFLLWYDEGEERNRGNFPPRFSGRQFPNYSSELNVNALELEDSALYLCASSFLASSYNSPLHFGNGTRLTVT.

This chain connects TRBV7-9 to TRBJ2-1, with TRBD1 as a possible D gene (5 bases). CDR3 size: 14 residues. CDR1 and CDR2 (germline): SEHNR, FQNEAQ (reference sequence). V shed 5 bases and J shed 4 bases, with 12 bases lying between them. The DNA of the CDR3 is TGTGCCAGCAGCCCAATCACAGGTTACAATGAGCAGTTCTTC. Protein sequence: CASSPITGYNEQFF.